This paragraph covers one T cell receptor beta chain sequence. This specimen comes from a study of T cell changes during pregnancy in multiple sclerosis. The assay was immunoSEQ multiplex PCR, and TCRdb's table has in-frame clones only and misses some. Of 100,000 or so clones detected, 94% appear once; the ten largest clones hold under 2%. The material was peripheral blood, obtained after pregnancy. This clonotype was sampled from a female donor in good health, enrolled as a control in a pregnancy study.

The CDR3 DNA reads as TGTGCCAGCAGTTTAAACGGGGGGGTTGGTGGTCAGCCCCAGCATTTT. Translating it yields CASSLNGGVGGQPQHF. The rearrangement links TRBV28 to TRBJ1-5, with a weak D call TRBD1 (5 bases). Germline V gene data show CDR1 as MDHEN and CDR2 as SYDVKM. V dropped 2 bases and J dropped 6 bases, with 17 bases sitting between them. CDR3 size: 16 residues.